The sequence of this T cell receptor (beta chain) was determined in a study of blood T cell repertoires in COVID-19. Trimming took off 0 bases at V and 10 bases at J, with 11 bases between the two ends. Germline CDR1 reads SGHRS; CDR2 reads YFSETQ. The CDR3 is 14 amino acids. Profiled with immunoSEQ multiplex PCR; TCRdb holds only in-frame clones, not every one. This sample has fewer than 300,000 clones; 82% occur once, and the top ten carry under 3.5%. The specimen was peripheral blood. This chain connects TRBV5-1 to TRBJ1-6; D possibly corresponds to TRBD1 (5 bases). This TCR was sampled from a woman aged 18-35 years with acute or convalescent COVID-19. CDR3 nucleotides: TGCGCCAGCAGCTTGGGGGCAGGGCGGTCACCCCTCCACTTT. Translation: CASSLGAGRSPLHF.